There are a few counts of the clone carrying this TCR beta chain. Its antigen remains unknown. How the authors handled the data: Patients' Tregs yielded tens of thousands of distinct TCRbeta sequences; donors' 80,000 to 100,000. Sequencing used immunoSEQ multiplex PCR; TCRdb keeps in-frame clones, though not all of them. Clone size and the V and J calls come from that table; the DNA yielded D and trimming. The sample has roughly 22,000 clones; about 94% are singletons. This sample stems from a study of B cell selection in AIRE deficiency. Study findings and constraints: Patient Tconv cells held 25% to 35% of Treg sequences shared by healthy donors. AIRE-deficient Tconv and Treg repertoires matched healthy donors in TCRBV, CDR3 length, diversity.

CDR1 is GTSNPN, CDR2 SVGIG, per germline (reference sequence). J gave up 4 bases and V 1 base, and 4 bases lay outside the gene matches. The CDR3 length is 13 residues. Regulatory T cells were sorted as CD4+CD25hiCD127low/negative. This receptor was identified in a human donor with AIRE deficiency. The sample comprised Tregs sorted from PBMCs. V and J are TRBV30 and TRBJ2-7; TRBD2 matches at 7 bases. CDR3 protein: CAWSGLASYEQYF. The DNA of the CDR3 is TGTGCCTGGAGTGGACTAGCCTCATACGAGCAGTACTTC. The full variable domain, with the rest looked up from reference TRBV30 and TRBJ2-7, is SQTIHQWPATLVQPVGSPLSLECTVEGTSNPNLYWYRQAAGRGLQLLFYSVGIGQISSEVPQNLSASRPQDRQFILSSKKLLLSDSGFYLCAWSGLASYEQYFGPGTRLTVT.